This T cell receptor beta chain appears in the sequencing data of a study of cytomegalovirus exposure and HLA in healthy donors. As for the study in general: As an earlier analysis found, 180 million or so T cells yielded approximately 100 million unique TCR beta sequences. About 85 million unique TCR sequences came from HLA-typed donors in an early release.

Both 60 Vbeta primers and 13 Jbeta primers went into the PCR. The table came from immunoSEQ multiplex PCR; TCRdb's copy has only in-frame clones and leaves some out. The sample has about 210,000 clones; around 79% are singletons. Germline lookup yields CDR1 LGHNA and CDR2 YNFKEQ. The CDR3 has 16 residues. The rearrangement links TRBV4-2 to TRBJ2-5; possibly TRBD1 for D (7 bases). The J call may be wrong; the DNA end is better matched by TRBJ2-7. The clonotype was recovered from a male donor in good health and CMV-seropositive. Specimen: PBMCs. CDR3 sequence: CASSQGRQGGGYEQYF. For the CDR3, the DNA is TGTGCCAGCAGCCAAGGACGACAGGGAGGAGGCTACGAGCAGTACTTC.